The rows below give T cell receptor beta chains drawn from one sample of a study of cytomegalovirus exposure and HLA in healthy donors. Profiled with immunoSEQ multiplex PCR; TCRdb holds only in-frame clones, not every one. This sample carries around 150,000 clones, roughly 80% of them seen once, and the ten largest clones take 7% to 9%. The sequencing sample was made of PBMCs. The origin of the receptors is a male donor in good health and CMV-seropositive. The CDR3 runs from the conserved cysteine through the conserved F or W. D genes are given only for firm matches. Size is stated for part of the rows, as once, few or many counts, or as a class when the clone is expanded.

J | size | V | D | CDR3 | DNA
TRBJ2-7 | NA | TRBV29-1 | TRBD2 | CSVEDRNGGAREQYF | TGCAGCGTTGAAGATCGGAACGGGGGGGCGCGGGAGCAGTACTTC
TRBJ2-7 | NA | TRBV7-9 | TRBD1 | CASSHRGTYEQYF | TGTGCCAGCAGCCACAGGGGAACCTACGAGCAGTACTTC
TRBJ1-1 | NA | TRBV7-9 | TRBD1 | CASRSDRGMNTEAFF | TGTGCCAGCAGATCGGACAGGGGAATGAACACTGAAGCTTTCTTT
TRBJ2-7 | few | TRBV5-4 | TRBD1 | CASRRDRVSYEQYF | TGTGCCAGCAGAAGGGACAGGGTTTCCTACGAGCAGTACTTC
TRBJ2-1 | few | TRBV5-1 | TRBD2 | CASSLQSSGAYNEQFF | TGCGCCAGCAGCTTGCAGTCTAGCGGGGCTTACAATGAGCAGTTCTTC
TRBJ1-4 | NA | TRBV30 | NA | CAWSVTHPNIEKLFF | TGTGCCTGGAGTGTAACACATCCCAATATTGAAAAACTGTTTTTT
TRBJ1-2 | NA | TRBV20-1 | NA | CSFRQEYGYTF | TGCAGTTTTAGGCAGGAATATGGCTACACCTTC
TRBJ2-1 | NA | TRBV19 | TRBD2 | CASSPAGTYNEQFF | TGTGCCAGTAGTCCAGCGGGGACCTACAATGAGCAGTTCTTC
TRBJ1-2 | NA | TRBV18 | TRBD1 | CASSPTGQGNYGYTF | TGTGCCAGCTCACCCACGGGACAGGGCAACTATGGCTACACCTTC
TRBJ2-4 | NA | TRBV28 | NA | CASGVRRRNNIQYF | TGTGCCAGCGGAGTAAGGAGACGGAACAACATTCAGTACTTC
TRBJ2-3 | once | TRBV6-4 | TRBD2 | CASSDSSGSADTQYF | TGTGCCAGCAGTGATTCTAGCGGGAGCGCAGATACGCAGTATTTT